This TCR beta chain was observed in a study of blood T cell repertoires in COVID-19. V dropped 0 bases and J dropped 4; count of bases not matched to a gene: 6. From germline, CDR1 is GTSNPN and CDR2 SVGIG (reference sequence). CDR3 size: 14 residues. In the authors' methods: Nucleated cell number was recorded as an estimate derived from reference gene primer amplification. Produced via immunoSEQ multiplex PCR; TCRdb's table is partial and in-frame only. V and J calls and clone size are as listed in that table; D and trimming were resolved from the DNA. The sample records under 200,000 clones, approximately 84% being singletons. The age range of participants was roughly 18 to 90 years, with residence in about two dozen US areas.

Sequencing input: PBMCs or T cells enriched from blood (not recorded which). The clonotype comes from a woman aged 45-59 years who had recovered from COVID-19. The chain couples TRBV30 to TRBJ2-7; TRBD2 agrees at 7 bases. In nucleotides, the CDR3 is TGTGCCTGGAGTGTAAGGCGGGAGAGGTACGAGCAGTACTTC. As protein: CAWSVRRERYEQYF.